This T cell receptor beta chain was sequenced in a study of human T cells and chemical hapten exposure. Study results and limitations: Sensitizing to DPC left TCRs with a frequency above 1 in 1000 unaltered.

TCRdb analysed the RACE reads with MiXCR anew, one entry per CDR3 protein. Of 330,000 or so distinct CDR3 sequences listed, about 6% are singletons. The CDR3 is made up of 16 amino acids. Looked up from germline, CDR1 is MDHEN and CDR2 is SYDVKM. V shed 4 bases and J 1 base; nucleotides not matched to a gene: 6. As for time point: patch test 2, 6 weeks after DPC sensitization. Treatment here: therapeutic diphenylcyclopropenone sensitization with weekly scalp DPC. Blood draws preceded each patch test application. Note on this clonotype: The antigen is unknown.

This chain links TRBV28 with TRBJ2-2, with 7 bases that match TRBD1. This sequence originates from a woman between 18 and 30 years old with alopecia areata. Some clones in this sample may be carry-over from other donors' samples. The specimen was whole blood, collected in connection with sensitization to the hapten diphenylcyclopropenone (DPC). The DNA for the CDR3 is TGTGCCAGCAGTTCCGGACAGGTTATGAACACCGGGGAGCTGTTTTTT. Amino acid sequence: CASSSGQVMNTGELFF.